This TCR beta chain appears in the sequencing data of a study of breast tumors, draining lymph nodes, adjacent tissues. Samples came from axillary lymph nodes draining the breast cancer. The V and J ends lost 7 bases and 5 bases respectively, with 17 bases between them. In germline, CDR1 is SNHLY, CDR2 FYNNEI. This CDR3 has 14 residues. This clonotype was counted many times. MiXCR was run by TCRdb on the multiplex PCR reads, yielding one entry per CDR3 protein. The top ten clones hold less than 4.5% of a sample with some 120,000 distinct CDR3 sequences, roughly 21% of them seen once. The chain is built from TRBV2 and TRBJ2-5, with a possible D match to TRBD2 (7 bases). Sequencing was carried out using axillary lymph node tissue. The receptor's source is a female donor with breast cancer. Some clones in this sample may be carry-over from other donors' samples. The CDR3 loop is CASTESGGLETQYF. The CDR3 region has the DNA TGTGCCAGCACCGAGTCGGGGGGCTTGGAGACCCAGTACTTC. Together with reference TRBV2 and TRBJ2-5, the CDR3 gives the full variable domain: EPEVTQTPSHQVTQMGQEVILRCVPISNHLYFYWYRQILGQKVEFLVSFYNNEISEKSEIFDDQFSVERPDGSNFTLKIRSTKLEDSAMYFCASTESGGLETQYFGPGTRLLVL.